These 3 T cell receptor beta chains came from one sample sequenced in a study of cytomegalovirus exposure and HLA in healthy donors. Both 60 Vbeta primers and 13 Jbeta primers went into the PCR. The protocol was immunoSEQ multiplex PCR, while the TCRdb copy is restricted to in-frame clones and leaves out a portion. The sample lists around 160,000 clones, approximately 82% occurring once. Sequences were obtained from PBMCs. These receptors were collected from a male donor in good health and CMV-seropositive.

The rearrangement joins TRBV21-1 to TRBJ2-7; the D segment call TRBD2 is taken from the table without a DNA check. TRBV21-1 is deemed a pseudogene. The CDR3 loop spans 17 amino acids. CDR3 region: CASRRGGLAVYSYEQYF. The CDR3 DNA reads TGTGCCAGCAGGAGAGGTGGTCTAGCGGTTTACTCCTACGAGCAGTACTTC.

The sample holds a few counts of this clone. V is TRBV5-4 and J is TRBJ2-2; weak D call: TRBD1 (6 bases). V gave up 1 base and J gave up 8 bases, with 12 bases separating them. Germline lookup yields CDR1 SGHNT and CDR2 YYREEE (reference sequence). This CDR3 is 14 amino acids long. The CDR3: CASSLPQGQGELFF. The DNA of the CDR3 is TGTGCCAGCAGCTTGCCCCAGGGGCAGGGGGAGCTGTTTTTT.

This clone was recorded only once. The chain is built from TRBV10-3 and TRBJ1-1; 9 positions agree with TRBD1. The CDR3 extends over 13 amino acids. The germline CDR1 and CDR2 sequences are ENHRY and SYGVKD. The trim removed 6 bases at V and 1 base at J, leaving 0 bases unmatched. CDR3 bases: TGTGCCATCAGGGACAGGGGGAACACTGAAGCTTTCTTT. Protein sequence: CAIRDRGNTEAFF.